These 5 T cell receptor beta chains were all obtained from the same sample, sequenced in a study of technical replicates of blood from several donors. Produced via immunoSEQ multiplex PCR; TCRdb's table is partial and in-frame only. The sample records tens of thousands of clones, approximately 90% being singletons. Sequencing used T cells isolated from PBMCs. The receptors shown here come from a human donor in good health.

The chain combines TRBV4-1 with TRBJ1-6; D is possibly TRBD1 (5 bases). The germline CDR1 and CDR2 sequences are MGHRA and YSYEKL. Trimming removed 1 base at V and 9 bases at J, with 7 bases between. The CDR3 is 13 amino acids. As DNA, the CDR3 is TGCGCCAGCAGCCAAGGGGGCCCTTCACCCCTCCACTTT. Residues: CASSQGGPSPLHF.

This chain connects TRBV2 to TRBJ1-2, with TRBD1 identical over 8 bases. V shed 6 bases, J shed 0 bases, and the junction held 3 bases outside the gene matches. CDR3 size: 14 residues. Germline V gives CDR1 SNHLY, CDR2 FYNNEI. The CDR3 loop reads CASSWDRSNYGYTF. The CDR3 DNA reads as TGTGCCAGCAGCTGGGACAGGTCTAACTATGGCTACACCTTC.

The J gene is TRBJ1-5, the V gene TRBV6-5; 8 bases are a match to TRBD1. Germline CDR1 and CDR2: MNHEY and SVGAGI. The V gene end was trimmed by 6 bases and the J gene end by 3 bases; junction bases not matched to a gene: 4. The CDR3 runs to 14 residues. The CDR3 sequence: CASRPDRDNQPQHF. The CDR3, as DNA: TGTGCCAGCAGACCGGACAGGGACAATCAGCCCCAGCATTTT.

The V and J genes are TRBV19 and TRBJ1-5; maybe TRBD1 (5 bases). Deletions cut 5 bases from V and 2 bases from J, with 16 bases between. Per the germline V gene, CDR1 is LNHDA and CDR2 is SQIVND (reference sequence). The CDR3 is 16 amino acids. The CDR3 here is CASSLMAGLGNQPQHF. The CDR3 region has the DNA TGTGCCAGTAGTCTAATGGCAGGGCTTGGCAATCAGCCCCAGCATTTT.

V usage is TRBV27 and J usage is TRBJ2-1, with D tentatively TRBD2 (5 bases). V shed 5 bases and J shed 9 bases, with 17 bases lying between them. This CDR3 is built from 14 residues. Per the germline V gene, CDR1 is MNHEY and CDR2 is SMNVEV (reference sequence). The CDR3 DNA is TGTGCCAGCAGTACCCGGACTGGATTGGGTGAGCAGTTCTTC. Its protein product is CASSTRTGLGEQFF.